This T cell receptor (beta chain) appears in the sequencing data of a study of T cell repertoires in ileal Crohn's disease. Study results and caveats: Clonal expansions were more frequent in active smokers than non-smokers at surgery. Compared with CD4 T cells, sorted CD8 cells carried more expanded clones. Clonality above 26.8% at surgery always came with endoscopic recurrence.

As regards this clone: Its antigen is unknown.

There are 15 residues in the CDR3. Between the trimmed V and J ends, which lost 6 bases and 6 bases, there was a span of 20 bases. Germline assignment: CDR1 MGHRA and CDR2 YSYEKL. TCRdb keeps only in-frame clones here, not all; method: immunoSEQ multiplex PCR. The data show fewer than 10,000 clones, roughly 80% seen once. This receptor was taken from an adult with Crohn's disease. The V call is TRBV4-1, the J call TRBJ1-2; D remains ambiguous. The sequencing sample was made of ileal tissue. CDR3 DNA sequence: TGCGCCAGCAGGAACATAGACGGGGTCTTCGATGGCTACACCTTC. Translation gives CASRNIDGVFDGYTF.